The 16 T cell receptor beta chains in this list originate from one sample, sequenced in a study of T cells in localized non-small cell lung cancer. The method was immunoSEQ multiplex PCR; TCRdb's version includes in-frame clones alone and lacks a portion of them. The table has fewer than 4,500 clones, approximately 21% seen once; the top ten hold about 5.5%. This specimen consisted of lung tumor tissue, obtained before any cancer treatment. These receptors came from an older female donor with stage II lung adenocarcinoma.

By share of the sample, this clone is medium-sized. The gene calls are TRBV19 and TRBJ1-2; a possible D gene is TRBD1 (6 bases). The CDR3 has 15 amino acids. Trimming took 10 bases from V and 0 from J, leaving 18 bases between them. Germline lookup yields CDR1 LNHDA and CDR2 SQIVND (reference sequence). This chain's CDR3 is CATRTELPTNYGYTF. In DNA form, the CDR3 reads TGTGCCACGAGGACAGAATTACCAACTAACTATGGCTACACCTTC.

This rearrangement joins TRBV6-8 to TRBJ2-7, with TRBD1 matching over 8 bases. J lost 3 bases, V lost 6 bases, and 7 bases had no gene match. This CDR3 comprises 14 residues. Germline CDR1 and CDR2: MNHGY and SAAAGT. The CDR3: CASSLRGRVYEQYF. In nucleotides, the CDR3 is TGTGCCAGCAGCCTCAGGGGGCGGGTCTACGAGCAGTACTTC.

In this sample, this clone is medium-sized. The rearrangement links TRBV9 to TRBJ2-1, with 11 bases aligning to TRBD2. The CDR3 totals 18 residues. V lost 6 bases to trimming and J lost 9 bases; unmatched junction nucleotides: 20. Looked up from germline, CDR1 is SGDLS and CDR2 is YYNGEE. This chain's CDR3 is CASTRDIGGTSGWGEQFF. The CDR3 DNA follows: TGTGCCAGCACCCGTGATATCGGAGGGACTAGCGGCTGGGGTGAGCAGTTCTTC.

This clone came up a few times. The chain employs TRBV11-3 and TRBJ1-1, with unresolved D. This CDR3 is built from 15 residues. V lost 1 base, J lost 1 base, and 10 bases lay in between. Germline V gives CDR1 SGHNT, CDR2 YENEEA. In DNA form, the CDR3 reads TGTGCCAGCAGCTTAGGGACCTTCAAGAACACTGAAGCTTTCTTT. Residues: CASSLGTFKNTEAFF.

Within the sample, this clone is medium-sized. The chain has TRBV9 and TRBJ2-1, with D hard to call. The CDR3 runs 13 residues. Trimming removed 0 bases from V and 5 bases from J, with 6 bases in between. From germline, CDR1 is SGDLS and CDR2 YYNGEE. The chain's CDR3 is CASSVVGHNEQFF. In DNA, the CDR3 is TGTGCCAGCAGCGTAGTCGGCCACAATGAGCAGTTCTTC.

In its sample, this clone was seen a few times. The genes are TRBV5-1 and TRBJ1-1; possible D gene TRBD1, 6 bases. V was trimmed by 3 bases and J by 3 bases, leaving 12 bases between them. This CDR3 contains 14 residues. Germline CDR1 SGHRS, CDR2 YFSETQ. CDR3 amino acids: CASSSNAGDTEAFF. CDR3 bases: TGCGCCAGCAGCTCGAACGCAGGGGACACTGAAGCTTTCTTT. The full variable domain, its missing parts supplied by reference TRBV5-1 and TRBJ1-1, is KAGVTQTPRYLIKTRGQQVTLSCSPISGHRSVSWYQQTPGQGLQFLFEYFSETQRNKGNFPGRFSGRQFSNSRSEMNVSTLELGDSALYLCASSSNAGDTEAFFGQGTRLTVV.

The chain couples TRBV18 to TRBJ1-1; D uncertain. CDR1 and CDR2 from the germline V gene are KGHSH and LQKENI. Trimming shortened V by 3 bases and J by 4 bases, and 6 bases separated the two germline ends. This CDR3 has 12 amino acids. CDR3 DNA: TGTGCCAGCTCACCTTTCGGCACTGAAGCTTTCTTT. It encodes CASSPFGTEAFF.

A few counts support this clone. The chain employs TRBV11-3 and TRBJ1-1; tentative D call: TRBD1 (5 bases). Germline CDR1 SGHNT, CDR2 YENEEA. The CDR3 extends over 14 amino acids. Trimming cost V 7 bases and J 3 bases, with 15 bases left between them. The CDR3 is CASKSQGSDTEAFF. CDR3 DNA sequence: TGTGCCAGCAAAAGTCAGGGAAGCGACACTGAAGCTTTCTTT.

Within the sample, this clone is medium-sized (0.01 to 0.1%). The chain employs TRBV12-2 and TRBJ2-1; the table names TRBD2, a call not compared with the DNA. TRBV12-2 is a pseudogene segment. This CDR3 has 15 residues. Here the CDR3 DNA reads TGTGCAAGTCGCTTAGAACTAGCCTCCCTCAATGAGCAGTTCTTC. It encodes CASRLELASLNEQFF.

In its sample, this clone ranks as medium-sized. The chain uses TRBV28 and TRBJ2-5; TRBD1 matches 12 bases. The CDR3 covers 16 residues. Germline V gene data show CDR1 as MDHEN and CDR2 as SYDVKM. V dropped 3 bases and J dropped 4; count of bases not matched to a gene: 6. CDR3 DNA sequence: TGTGCCAGCAGTTTTATGGGACAGGGGGCTCGAGAGACCCAGTACTTC. It codes for CASSFMGQGARETQYF.

In its sample, this clone ranks as medium-sized. Additional DNA sequences in this sample encode the identical CDR3. The chain combines TRBV28 with TRBJ1-2; D uncertain. The CDR3 is 12 amino acids. Looked up from germline, CDR1 is MDHEN and CDR2 is SYDVKM. Trimming left V 5 bases short and J 5 bases short, with 9 bases between. The CDR3 DNA sequence: TGTGCCAGCAGTAGAAGAGAGTATGGCTACACCTTC. It translates to CASSRREYGYTF.

The rearrangement uses TRBV6-8 and TRBJ1-3; D gene ambiguous. V gave up 2 bases and J gave up 4 bases, with 3 bases separating them. Germline loops: CDR1 MNHGY, CDR2 SAAAGT. The CDR3 contains 12 residues. Written as DNA, the CDR3 is TGTGCCAGCAGTTACACAGGAAACACCATATATTTT. Amino acid sequence: CASSYTGNTIYF.

This clone turned up a few times. The genes are TRBV19 and TRBJ1-6, with D hard to call. From germline, CDR1 is LNHDA and CDR2 SQIVND (reference sequence). V was pared by 7 bases and J by 10 bases, with 14 bases between. This CDR3 comprises 13 residues. CDR3 sequence: CASTMQEDSPLHF. The CDR3 coding sequence is TGTGCCAGTACTATGCAGGAGGACTCACCCCTCCACTTT.

This clone occurred a few times. The chain links TRBV19 to TRBJ2-7, with 11 bases lining up with TRBD1. There are 15 residues in the CDR3. Trimming at V came to 5 bases and at J to 5 bases, leaving 8 bases not matched to a gene. Per the germline V gene, CDR1 is LNHDA and CDR2 is SQIVND (reference sequence). In DNA form, the CDR3 reads TGTGCCAGTAGTGCCCGGGACAGGGGGGTCGACGAGCAGTACTTC. It yields the protein CASSARDRGVDEQYF.

A few counts support this clone. The V call is TRBV7-2, the J call TRBJ2-3, with D uncertain. V was shortened by 5 bases and J by 6 bases, with 12 bases between the two germline ends. CDR3 length: 13 amino acids. Germline-derived CDR1 and CDR2 are SGHTA and FQGNSA. CDR3 DNA sequence: TGTGCCAGCAGCCAGCTGGGCTCCGATACGCAGTATTTT. It translates to CASSQLGSDTQYF. Complete variable domain (other parts from reference TRBV7-2 and TRBJ2-3): GAGVSQSPSNKVTEKGKDVELRCDPISGHTALYWYRQSLGQGLEFLIYFQGNSAPDKSGLPSDRFSAERTGGSVSTLTIQRTQQEDSAVYLCASSQLGSDTQYFGPGTRLTVL.

This clone appeared a few times. The chain has TRBV11-3 and TRBJ1-2, with 9 positions matching TRBD1. Germline trimming cut 5 bases from V and 3 bases from J; bases unmatched to any gene: 7. Germline assignment: CDR1 SGHNT and CDR2 YENEEA. The CDR3 totals 15 residues. This chain's CDR3 is CASSVTGGAYYGYTF. CDR3 sequence (DNA): TGTGCCAGCAGCGTTACAGGGGGCGCCTACTATGGCTACACCTTC.